The present entry profiles one T cell receptor beta chain with its context. The antigen remains unidentified. A marrow graft followed busulfan-fludarabine conditioning, with cyclophosphamide on days +3 and +4. Germline CDR1 reads SNHLY; CDR2 reads FYNNEI. The CDR3 extends over 15 amino acids. The J segment lost 2 bases and the V segment lost 6 bases, leaving 9 bases of the junction unmatched. The method was immunoSEQ multiplex PCR; TCRdb's version includes in-frame clones alone and lacks a portion of them. The repertoire holds around 40,000 clones, with 80% to 95% as singletons. This sample stems from a study of T cells after posttransplantation cyclophosphamide. General study points: Recipient CMV seropositivity and CMV reactivation strongly tracked TRB clonality.

The receptor comes from a male patient aged 60 to 75 who received an allogeneic stem cell transplant from a related donor and was CMV-positive. Some of the T cells might come from the graft donor. The sequencing used PBMCs, collected about 62 days after allogeneic stem cell transplant with posttransplant cyclophosphamide. The chain links TRBV2 to TRBJ2-7; 8 bases agree with TRBD2. CDR3 bases: TGTGCCAGCAGCCCGGGACTAGATTTCCCCTACGAGCAGTACTTC. Amino acids: CASSPGLDFPYEQYF. Combining the CDR3 with reference TRBV2 and TRBJ2-7 gives the whole variable domain EPEVTQTPSHQVTQMGQEVILRCVPISNHLYFYWYRQILGQKVEFLVSFYNNEISEKSEIFDDQFSVERPDGSNFTLKIRSTKLEDSAMYFCASSPGLDFPYEQYFGPGTRLTVT.